The present entry profiles one T cell receptor beta chain with its context. Original methodology: Amplified reference gene primers provided the basis for estimating nucleated cell counts. Using immunoSEQ multiplex PCR, the repertoire was profiled, and TCRdb retains in-frame clones only, with some absent. V and J calls and clone size are as listed in that table; D and trimming were resolved from the DNA. The sample has 150,000 to 200,000 clones, roughly 78% seen once; the top ten hold roughly 2.8%. The entry originates in a study of blood T cell repertoires in COVID-19. Study-level background: Whether acute or convalescent, the COVID-19 samples came from the United States, Italy and Spain. From T cells, B-cell-depleted T cells, or PBMCs came the material, which was cDNA or gDNA.

Trimming took 3 bases from V and 6 from J; bases not matched to a gene: 6. The CDR3 sequence is 14 residues long. Germline assignment: CDR1 LGHNA and CDR2 YSLEER. This chain connects TRBV4-3 to TRBJ2-7, with TRBD1 matching over 9 bases. The sequence was collected from a woman aged 80 or over with active or convalescent COVID-19. Sequencing input: peripheral blood. The CDR3 sequence is CASSHRTGEGEQYF. Written as DNA, the CDR3 is TGCGCCAGCAGCCACCGGACAGGGGAAGGCGAGCAGTACTTC.